This T cell receptor (beta chain) appears in the sequencing data of a study of cytomegalovirus exposure and HLA in healthy donors (dated by TCRdb to 2016 to 2017). About the investigation overall: In an earlier analysis of 587 of the donors, 250 to 300 Gb of sequence data and 90 million to 120 million unique TCR beta sequences from roughly 190 million T cells were reported. Every discovery cohort repertoire had been produced on one sequencing platform. High-throughput TCR immunosequencing, statistical association of individual TCRs with disease status, and machine learning were combined to predict cytomegalovirus infection status. A handful of DR-DQ haplotypes were handled as single units for association and clustering because linkage in the cohort was strong. The study was designed to test whether signatures of past pathogen exposure could be identified by cataloging public T cell receptors. In the later analysis, no new phenotypic data were used to find candidate immune exposures; instead, reliance was placed on TCR beta sequences and their occurrence across donors. Class I and class II HLA loci were covered by the typing at four-digit resolution. In an earlier analysis of 500 to 650 of the donors, high-throughput TCR beta sequencing was used to judge whether each TCR beta V gene segment behaved as functional or pseudogenic. Among around 400 genotyped donors of the cohort, an average of around 240,000 unique TCR beta nucleotide sequences were sequenced per donor, 15% to 20% of them non-productive. Using immunosequencing, the study profiled T cell repertoires from 500 to 800 subjects and related those repertoires to cytomegalovirus serostatus. Donor age, sex, ethnicity and CMV serostatus were compiled together with the repertoire data. Besides the first cohort of around 670 subjects, a separate validation cohort made up of 120 different subjects was used. Typing coverage varied by locus: roughly 629-630 donors for A, B, C, DRB1 and DQB1; around 560 for DQA1; 606 for DPA1; approximately 490 for DPB1. An early release that covered around 590 HLA-typed donors contained 300 to 350 gigabases of sequencing data and some 87 million unique TCR sequences. Of the roughly 420 genotyped donors, 75% to 85% were placed in the genetic ancestry cluster associated with self-reported Caucasian donors. A later analysis re-analyzed previously published TCR beta repertoires from roughly 690 donors and added high-resolution HLA genotyping to study TCR occurrence patterns. A later genetic analysis used genome-wide SNP genotypes for about three fifths of the 666 donors, treating that subset as a discovery cohort. Overall results and qualifications from the work: Because the 87-base-pair reads could not distinguish some IMGT-functional V segments, including TRBV6-2 and TRBV6-3, those segments were excluded. Only TCR beta chains were sequenced in this cohort, and the absence of alpha or paired-chain data limited detectable features. V-gene and J-gene trimming of TCR beta chains was associated with a missense DCLRE1C variant in a later genetic analysis, and the association was replicated in an independent cohort. A later analysis found that most CMV-associated TCR beta chains appeared HLA-restricted, with HLA associations seemingly driven largely by CMV exposure. Correlated functional status among segregating V segments might be attributable to linkage disequilibrium, but an unknown experimental factor could not be ruled out. Because HLA typing was unavailable for some donors at each locus, only the typed subset was used in association tests. Across donors, most TCR sequences were observed very rarely, whereas some public TCRs were present in many individuals. In an earlier analysis of approximately 590 of the donors, most TCR beta V segments appeared in productive rearrangements about 87% or about 30% of the time, broadly matching IMGT annotations. In a later analysis, HLA-associated TCR beta chains were found to be more clonally expanded and to have lower generation probabilities than equally common non-associated chains. The earlier analysis of some 560 of the donors excluded some 15 rarely observed V segments, including chromosome 9 orphons, because counts were too low. The authors suggested that the approach could potentially be generalized to other disease states and immunological phenotypes. The classifier was reported to diagnose cytomegalovirus status with high specificity and sensitivity in both the original and validation cohorts. A further reported finding was that TCR beta sequences accurately predicted the HLA-A and HLA-B alleles for most subjects in the first cohort. A cluster of highly shared sequence variants was judged likely to represent a technical artifact of the sequencing pipeline. According to a later genetic analysis, donors in an Asian-associated ancestry cluster had fewer N-insertions in productive TCRs than the approximately 610-donor mean. When HLA alleles, especially DR and DQ, strongly co-occurred, attributing TCR associations to individual alleles was difficult. Immune exposure information for the cohort was limited to CMV serostatus. Sequencing depth was assumed to be roughly uniform across donors in the presence/absence analyses, though that assumption may not hold. A later analysis found that TCR association rates varied across HLA loci, with DRB1 alleles showing the most associated TCRs and HLA-C alleles the fewest. In vitro tests confirmed that a few of the cytomegalovirus-associated TCR beta chains recognize cytomegalovirus antigens. According to a later analysis, parvovirus B19, influenza, CMV and Epstein-Barr virus appeared linked to several top co-occurrence clusters. Specific HLA alleles were associated with 15,000 to 20,000 TCR beta sequences at a false discovery rate of 0.05 in a later analysis. A total of 164 TCR beta chains were listed by the study as associated with cytomegalovirus.

With respect to this clone: The antigen it recognizes is unknown. No per-base quality is available; no much larger clone lies one base away.

Library construction relied on the immunoSEQ multiplex PCR assay. A mixture of 60 forward primers for TCR Vbeta segments and 13 reverse primers for TCR Jbeta segments was used in the multiplex PCR. The CDR3 region of rearranged TCR beta genes was amplified from genomic DNA with a multiplex PCR assay. On the Illumina HiSeq System, the amplified TCR beta libraries were sequenced as 87-base-pair reads. The paper's data handling went like this. Across the 700 or so repertoires, a later analysis counted roughly 77 million unique TCR beta chains, 9 million to 14 million of which were shared by at least two donors. Raw reads were error-corrected and collapsed into unique sequences by a nearest-neighbor algorithm in which closely related sequences were merged to remove PCR and sequencing errors. V, D and J gene segments were assigned by aligning CDR3 sequences to IMGT reference sequences. For a sequence to be retained, a match of at least six nucleotides was required to both a V gene segment and a J gene segment. A rearrangement counted as productive if the CDR3 had no stop codons and remained in frame with V and J, and every other rearrangement counted as non-productive. Following IMGT convention, CDR3 was defined as the stretch from the second conserved V-encoded cysteine up to the conserved J-encoded phenylalanine. The earlier analysis of around 640 of the donors excluded sequences that lacked an unambiguous match to a single V gene segment. An earlier analysis of a few hundred of the donors classified V segments as functional when productive rearrangements were above 56.7% and as segregating when the standard deviation between donors was above 5%. To diagnose cytomegalovirus status from the catalog of TCR beta chain sequences, a statistical classification framework was built. A later analysis assigned V and J genes by comparing TCR nucleotide sequences with IMGT/GENE-DB human TR gene sequences. A later analysis assigned CDR3 sequences and most-parsimonious VDJ recombination scenarios with the TCRdist pipeline. In a later analysis, every TCR beta chain was defined by the combination of its CDR3 amino acid sequence and its V-gene family, and reads without a unique V-gene family were dropped. To address suspected cross-contamination and a sequencing artifact, a later analysis removed approximately 600 highly shared, low-generation-probability nucleotide sequences. A later analysis calculated a clonal expansion index for each public chain from normalized within-repertoire ranks of inferred template counts. In a later analysis, generation probabilities were computed with a VDJ recombination model fitted to out-of-frame rearrangements, and the resulting probabilities were checked against IGoR. In a later analysis, hypergeometric tests were used to score TCR-TCR, TCR-HLA and TCR-CMV co-occurrence, with a repertoire-size bias correction applied to TCR pairs. A later analysis estimated false discovery rates by permuting HLA or CMV assignments 20 times. In a later analysis, co-occurring TCRs were grouped using DBSCAN, and TCRdist sequence similarity was added for clustering within HLA-allele-positive subsets. Co-occurrence clustering excluded repertoires with fewer than 30,000 or more than 120,000 public chains, plus five with anomalous nucleotide sharing. TCRdb took this table from immuneACCESS and kept in-frame rearrangements with V and J called. Such tables lack part of the clones; where checked against another copy, unresolved V genes explain under half of the gap, and the rest is unexplained. The V and J calls and clone size come from that table; D and trimming were worked out from the DNA. The sample data list 120,000 or so clones, and more than 80% of these were observed just once. Around 10% of the sample is in the top ten clones.

Cut back by 5 bases and 11 bases, the V and J ends lie 18 bases apart. In the germline V gene (reference sequence), CDR1 corresponds to MNHEY and CDR2 to SMNVEV. CDR3 length: 13 amino acids, cysteine to phenylalanine. Only CDR3 DNA remains: 39 bases, in frame from the first base. In total, just over 650 healthy bone marrow donors made up the cohort. At the time of sampling, every cohort member was nominally healthy, though immune exposures that went unrecorded were likely present. The donor was CMV seropositive and belonged to the group of more than 250 seropositive cohort members. A peripheral blood sample was provided by each donor, and peripheral blood mononuclear cells were used for TCR beta sequencing. The Qiagen DNeasy Blood Extraction Kit was used to extract genomic DNA from the blood cell samples.

The TCR originated in a man younger than 45 in good health and CMV-seropositive. The chain couples TRBV27 to TRBJ2-5; the best D guess is TRBD2, with 5 bases matching. Sequencing was carried out using PBMCs. CDR3 reads: CASSPDTEWEQYF. At the DNA level, the sequence is TGTGCCAGCAGTCCGGATACGGAGTGGGAGCAGTACTTC.